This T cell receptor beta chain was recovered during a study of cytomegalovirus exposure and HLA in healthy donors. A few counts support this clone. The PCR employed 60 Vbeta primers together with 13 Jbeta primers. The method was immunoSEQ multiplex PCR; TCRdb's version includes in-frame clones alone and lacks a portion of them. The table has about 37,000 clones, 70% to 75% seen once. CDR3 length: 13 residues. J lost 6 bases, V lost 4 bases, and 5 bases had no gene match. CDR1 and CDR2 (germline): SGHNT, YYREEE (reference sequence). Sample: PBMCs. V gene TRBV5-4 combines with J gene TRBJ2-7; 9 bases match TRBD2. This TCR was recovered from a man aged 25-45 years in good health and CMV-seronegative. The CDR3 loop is CASSVSTSGEQYF. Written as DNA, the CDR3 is TGTGCCAGCAGCGTTTCGACTAGCGGCGAGCAGTACTTC. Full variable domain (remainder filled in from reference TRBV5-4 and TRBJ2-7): ETGVTQSPTHLIKTRGQQVTLRCSSQSGHNTVSWYQQALGQGPQFIFQYYREEENGRGNFPPRFSGLQFPNYSSELNVNALELDDSALYLCASSVSTSGEQYFGPGTRLTVT.